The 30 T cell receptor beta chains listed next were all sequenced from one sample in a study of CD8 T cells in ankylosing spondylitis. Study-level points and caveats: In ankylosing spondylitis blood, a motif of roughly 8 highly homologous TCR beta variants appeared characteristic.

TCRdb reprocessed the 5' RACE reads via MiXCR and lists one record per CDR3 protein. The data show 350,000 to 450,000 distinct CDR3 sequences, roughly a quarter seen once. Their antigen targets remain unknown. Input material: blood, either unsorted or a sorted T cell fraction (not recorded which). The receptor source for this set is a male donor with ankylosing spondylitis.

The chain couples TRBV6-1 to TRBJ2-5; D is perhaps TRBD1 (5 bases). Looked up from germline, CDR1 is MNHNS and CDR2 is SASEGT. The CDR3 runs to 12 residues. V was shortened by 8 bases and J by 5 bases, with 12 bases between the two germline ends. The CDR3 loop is CASLRGGETQYF. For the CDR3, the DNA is TGTGCCAGCCTAAGGGGTGGGGAGACCCAGTACTTC.

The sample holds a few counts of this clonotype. Written as DNA, the CDR3 is TGCAGTGCTAGTTTGGGGTACGGCAATGAGCAGTTCTTC. Translating gives CSASLGYGNEQFF. The chain is built from TRBV20-1 and TRBJ2-1; D is unclear. Trimming stripped 3 bases from V and 6 bases from J, with 12 bases between. This CDR3 region has 13 residues. Germline V gene lookup returns CDR1 DFQATT and CDR2 SNEGSKA (reference sequence).

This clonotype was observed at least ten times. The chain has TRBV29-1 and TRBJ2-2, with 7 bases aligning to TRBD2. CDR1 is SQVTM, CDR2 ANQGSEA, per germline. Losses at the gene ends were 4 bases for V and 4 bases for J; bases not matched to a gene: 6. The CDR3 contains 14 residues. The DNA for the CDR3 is TGCAGCGTTGTGATGTGGGAGGGCACCGGGGAGCTGTTTTTT. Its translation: CSVVMWEGTGELFF.

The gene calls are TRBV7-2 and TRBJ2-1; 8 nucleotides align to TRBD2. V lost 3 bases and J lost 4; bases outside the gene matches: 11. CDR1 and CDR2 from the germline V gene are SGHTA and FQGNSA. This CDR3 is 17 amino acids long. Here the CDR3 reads CASSFSHGGVLYNEQFF. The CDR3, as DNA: TGTGCCAGCAGCTTCTCGCACGGGGGGGTCCTATACAATGAGCAGTTCTTC.

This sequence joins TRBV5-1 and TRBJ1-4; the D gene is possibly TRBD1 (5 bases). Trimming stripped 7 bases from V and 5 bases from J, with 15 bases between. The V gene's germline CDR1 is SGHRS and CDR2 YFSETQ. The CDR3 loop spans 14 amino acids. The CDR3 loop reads CASSLGDPNEKLFF. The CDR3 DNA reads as TGCGCCAGCTCACTGGGGGATCCGAATGAAAAACTGTTTTTT. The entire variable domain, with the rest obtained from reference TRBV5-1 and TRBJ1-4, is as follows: KAGVTQTPRYLIKTRGQQVTLSCSPISGHRSVSWYQQTPGQGLQFLFEYFSETQRNKGNFPGRFSGRQFSNSRSEMNVSTLELGDSALYLCASSLGDPNEKLFFGSGTQLSVL.

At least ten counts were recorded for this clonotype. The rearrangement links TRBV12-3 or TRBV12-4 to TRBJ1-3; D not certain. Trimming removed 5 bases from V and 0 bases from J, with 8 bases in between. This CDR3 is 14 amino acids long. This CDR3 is CASSVDISGNTIYF. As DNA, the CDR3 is TGTGCCAGCAGTGTAGACATCTCTGGAAACACCATATATTTT.

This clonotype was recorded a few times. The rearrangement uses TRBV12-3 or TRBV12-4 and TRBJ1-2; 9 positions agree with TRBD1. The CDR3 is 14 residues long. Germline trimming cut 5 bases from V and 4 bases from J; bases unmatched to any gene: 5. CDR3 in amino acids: CASSPDRGGYGYTF. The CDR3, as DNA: TGTGCCAGCAGTCCGGACAGGGGTGGCTATGGCTACACCTTC.

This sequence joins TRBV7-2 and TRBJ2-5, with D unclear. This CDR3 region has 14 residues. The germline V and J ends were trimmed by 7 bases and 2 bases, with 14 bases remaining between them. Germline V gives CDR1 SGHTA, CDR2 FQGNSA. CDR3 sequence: CASTLGFVQETQYF. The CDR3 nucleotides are TGTGCCAGCACCCTCGGCTTTGTTCAAGAGACCCAGTACTTC.

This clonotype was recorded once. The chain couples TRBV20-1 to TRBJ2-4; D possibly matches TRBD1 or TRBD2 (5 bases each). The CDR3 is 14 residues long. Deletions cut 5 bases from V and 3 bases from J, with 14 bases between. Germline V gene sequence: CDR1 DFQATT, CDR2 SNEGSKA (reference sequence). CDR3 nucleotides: TGCAGTGCTCCGGCGGGTGGGGGCAAAAACATTCAGTACTTC. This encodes CSAPAGGGKNIQYF.

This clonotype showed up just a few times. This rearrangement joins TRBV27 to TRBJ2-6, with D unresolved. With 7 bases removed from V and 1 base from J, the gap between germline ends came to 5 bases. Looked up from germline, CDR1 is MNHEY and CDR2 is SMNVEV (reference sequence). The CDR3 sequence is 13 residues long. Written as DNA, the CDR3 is TGTGCCAGCACCAAGTCTGGGGCCAACGTCCTGACTTTC. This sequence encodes CASTKSGANVLTF.

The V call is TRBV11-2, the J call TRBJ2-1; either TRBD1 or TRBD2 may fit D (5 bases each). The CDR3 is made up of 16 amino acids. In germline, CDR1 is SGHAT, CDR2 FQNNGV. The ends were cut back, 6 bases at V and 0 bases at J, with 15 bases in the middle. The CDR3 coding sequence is TGTGCCAGCAGTAGGGACCCCCAGAGCTCCTACAATGAGCAGTTCTTC. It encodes CASSRDPQSSYNEQFF. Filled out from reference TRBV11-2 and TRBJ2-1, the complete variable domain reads EAGVAQSPRYKIIEKRQSVAFWCNPISGHATLYWYQQILGQGPKLLIQFQNNGVVDDSQLPKDRFSAERLKGVDSTLKIQPAKLEDSAVYLCASSRDPQSSYNEQFFGPGTRLTVL.

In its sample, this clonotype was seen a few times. Here the CDR3 DNA reads TGTGCCACCAGCAGAGATGTCGGCTGGGAATACGAGCAGTACTTC. Its protein is CATSRDVGWEYEQYF. V is TRBV15 and J is TRBJ2-7; D unresolved. Trimming shortened V by 0 bases and J by 4 bases, and 13 bases separated the two germline ends. The CDR3 spans 15 residues. Germline V gene data show CDR1 as LNHNV and CDR2 as YYDKDF (reference sequence).

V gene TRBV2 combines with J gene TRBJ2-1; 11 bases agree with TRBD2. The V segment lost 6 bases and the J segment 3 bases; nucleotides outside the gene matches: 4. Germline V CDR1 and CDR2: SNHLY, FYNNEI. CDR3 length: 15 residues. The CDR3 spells CASRELAGDYNEQFF. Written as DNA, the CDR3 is TGTGCCAGCAGGGAACTAGCGGGAGACTACAATGAGCAGTTCTTC.

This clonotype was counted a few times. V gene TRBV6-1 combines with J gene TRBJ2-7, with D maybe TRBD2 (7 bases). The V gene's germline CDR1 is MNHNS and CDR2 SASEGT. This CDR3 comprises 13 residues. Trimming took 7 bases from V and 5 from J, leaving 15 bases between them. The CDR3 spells CASTLRGGDEQYF. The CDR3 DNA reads TGTGCCAGCACGCTAAGGGGGGGGGACGAGCAGTACTTC.

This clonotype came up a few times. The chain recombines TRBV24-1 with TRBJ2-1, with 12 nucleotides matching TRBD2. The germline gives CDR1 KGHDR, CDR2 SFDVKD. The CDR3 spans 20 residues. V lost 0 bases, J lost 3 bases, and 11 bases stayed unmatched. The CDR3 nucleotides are TGTGCCACCAGTGATTTGCATGCCGGACTAGCGGGACAGAGCTACAATGAGCAGTTCTTC. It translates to CATSDLHAGLAGQSYNEQFF.

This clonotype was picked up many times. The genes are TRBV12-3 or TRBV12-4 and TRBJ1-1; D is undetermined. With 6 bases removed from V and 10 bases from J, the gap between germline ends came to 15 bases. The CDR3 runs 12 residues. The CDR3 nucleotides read TGTGCCAGCAGCCCCCTGGGTAGTGGAGCTTTCTTT. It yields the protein CASSPLGSGAFF.

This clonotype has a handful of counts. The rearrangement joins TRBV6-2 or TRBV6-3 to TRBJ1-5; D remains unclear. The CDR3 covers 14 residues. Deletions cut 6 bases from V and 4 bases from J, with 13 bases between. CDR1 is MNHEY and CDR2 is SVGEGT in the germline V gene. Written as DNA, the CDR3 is TGTGCCAGCAGCCCGTCCACGTGGAATCAGCCCCAGCATTTT. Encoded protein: CASSPSTWNQPQHF.

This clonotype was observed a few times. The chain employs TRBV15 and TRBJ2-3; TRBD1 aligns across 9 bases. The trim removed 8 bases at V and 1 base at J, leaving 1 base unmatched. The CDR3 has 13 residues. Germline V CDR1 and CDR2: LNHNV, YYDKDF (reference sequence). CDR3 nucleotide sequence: TGTGCCACCGGGGACAGGGGCACAGATACGCAGTATTTT. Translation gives CATGDRGTDTQYF.

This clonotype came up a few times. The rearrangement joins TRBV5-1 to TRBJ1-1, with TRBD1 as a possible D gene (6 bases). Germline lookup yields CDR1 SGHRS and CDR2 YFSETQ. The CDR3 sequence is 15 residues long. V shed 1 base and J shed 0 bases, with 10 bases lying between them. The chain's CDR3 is CASSLMGGMNTEAFF. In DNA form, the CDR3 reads TGCGCCAGCAGCTTGATGGGGGGCATGAACACTGAAGCTTTCTTT.

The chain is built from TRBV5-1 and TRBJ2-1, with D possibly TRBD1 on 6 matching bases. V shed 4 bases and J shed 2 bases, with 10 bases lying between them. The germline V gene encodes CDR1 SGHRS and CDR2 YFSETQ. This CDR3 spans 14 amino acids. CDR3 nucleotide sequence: TGCGCCAGCAGCGTACAGGGCCCCTACAATGAGCAGTTCTTC. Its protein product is CASSVQGPYNEQFF.

CDR3 DNA sequence: TGCGCCAGCAGCTTGGAGGGCAGGGGGGCCGGGAACACTGAAGCTTTCTTT. Residues: CASSLEGRGAGNTEAFF. This chain links TRBV5-1 with TRBJ1-1, with 7 bases matching TRBD1. The length of the CDR3 is 17 residues. The germline V gene has CDR1 SGHRS and CDR2 YFSETQ. V was clipped by 0 bases and J by 1 base; unmatched bases: 9.

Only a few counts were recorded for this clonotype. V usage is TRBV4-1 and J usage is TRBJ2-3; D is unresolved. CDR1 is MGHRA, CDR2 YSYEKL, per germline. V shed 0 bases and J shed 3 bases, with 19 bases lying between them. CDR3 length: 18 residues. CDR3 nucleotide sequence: TGCGCCAGCAGCCAAGACCCCCCCGGTAGTAGTCAGACAGATACGCAGTATTTT. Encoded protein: CASSQDPPGSSQTDTQYF.

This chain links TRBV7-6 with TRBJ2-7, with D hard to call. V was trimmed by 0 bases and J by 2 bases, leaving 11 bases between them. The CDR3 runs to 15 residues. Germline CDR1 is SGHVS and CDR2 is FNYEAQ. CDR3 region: CASSLAIDGPYEQYF. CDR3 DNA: TGTGCCAGCAGCTTAGCTATTGACGGACCCTACGAGCAGTACTTC.

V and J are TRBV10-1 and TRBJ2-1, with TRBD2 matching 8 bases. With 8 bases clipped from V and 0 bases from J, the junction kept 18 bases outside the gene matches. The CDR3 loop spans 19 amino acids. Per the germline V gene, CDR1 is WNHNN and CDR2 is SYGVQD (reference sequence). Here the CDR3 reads CASQDPAYSGKSSYNEQFF. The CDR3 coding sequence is TGCGCCAGCCAAGACCCAGCATATAGCGGGAAAAGCTCCTACAATGAGCAGTTCTTC.

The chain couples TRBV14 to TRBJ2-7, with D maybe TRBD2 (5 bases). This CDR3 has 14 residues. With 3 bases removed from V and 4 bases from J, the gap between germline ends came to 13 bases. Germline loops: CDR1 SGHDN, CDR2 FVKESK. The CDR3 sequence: CASSQENTGYEQYV. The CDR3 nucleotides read TGTGCCAGCAGCCAGGAAAATACGGGGTACGAGCAGTACGTC.

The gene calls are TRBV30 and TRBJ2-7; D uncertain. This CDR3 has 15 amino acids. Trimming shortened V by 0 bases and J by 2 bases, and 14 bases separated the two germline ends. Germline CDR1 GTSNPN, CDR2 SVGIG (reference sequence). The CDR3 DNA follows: TGTGCCTGGAGTGTAGAGGCAGCGACACCCTACGAGCAGTACTTC. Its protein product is CAWSVEAATPYEQYF.

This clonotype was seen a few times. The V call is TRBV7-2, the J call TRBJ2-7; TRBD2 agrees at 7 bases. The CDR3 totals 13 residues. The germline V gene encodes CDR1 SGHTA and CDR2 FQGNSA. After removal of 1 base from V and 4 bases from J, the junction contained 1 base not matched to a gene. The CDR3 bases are TGTGCCAGCAGCTTAGGACTAGCTTACGAGCAGTACTTC. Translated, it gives CASSLGLAYEQYF.

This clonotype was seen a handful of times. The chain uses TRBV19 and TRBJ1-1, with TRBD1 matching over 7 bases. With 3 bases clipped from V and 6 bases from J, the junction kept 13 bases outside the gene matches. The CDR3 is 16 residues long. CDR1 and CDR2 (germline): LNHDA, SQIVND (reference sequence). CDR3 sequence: CASSITTGRNRPEAFF. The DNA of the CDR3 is TGTGCCAGTAGTATCACGACAGGGAGGAATCGCCCTGAAGCTTTCTTT. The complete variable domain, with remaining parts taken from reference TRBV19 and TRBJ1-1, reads DGGITQSPKYLFRKEGQNVTLSCEQNLNHDAMYWYRQDPGQGLRLIYYSQIVNDFQKGDIAEGYSVSREKKESFPLTVTSAQKNPTAFYLCASSITTGRNRPEAFFGQGTRLTVV.

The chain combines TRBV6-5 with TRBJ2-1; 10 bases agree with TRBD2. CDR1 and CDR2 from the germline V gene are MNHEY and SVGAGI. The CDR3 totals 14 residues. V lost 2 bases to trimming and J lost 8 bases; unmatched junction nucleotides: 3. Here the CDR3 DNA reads TGTGCCAGCAGTTACGAGAGCGGGAGGGATGAGCAGTTCTTC. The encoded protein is CASSYESGRDEQFF.

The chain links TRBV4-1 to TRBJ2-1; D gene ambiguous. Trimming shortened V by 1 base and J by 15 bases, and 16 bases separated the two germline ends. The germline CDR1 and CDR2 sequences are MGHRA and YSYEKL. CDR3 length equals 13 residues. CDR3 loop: CASSQGSRPRRFF. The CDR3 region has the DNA TGCGCCAGCAGCCAAGGGTCCCGGCCCAGGCGGTTCTTC.